This is a list of T cell receptor beta chains from one sample in a study of cytomegalovirus exposure and HLA in healthy donors. Repertoires were generated with immunoSEQ multiplex PCR, while TCRdb's copy carries only in-frame clones and drops some. Of around 140,000 clones detected, roughly 70% appear once; the ten largest clones hold approximately 2%. The sample was PBMCs. These receptors originate from a woman between 55 and 75 years old in good health and CMV-seropositive. The CDR3 runs from the conserved cysteine through the conserved F or W. Each record gives: clone size, J gene, V gene, CDR3 length, D gene, CDR3 protein, CDR3 DNA. D genes are given only for firm matches. Clone size is shown for a subset of rows, as once, few, many or a class of expanded clone.

clone size: .
J gene: TRBJ2-1
V gene: TRBV28
CDR3 length: 16
D gene: TRBD2
CDR3 protein: CASSFPLAGGYNEQFF
CDR3 DNA: TGTGCCAGCAGTTTCCCCCTAGCGGGAGGGTACAATGAGCAGTTCTTC

clone size: .
J gene: TRBJ1-2
V gene: TRBV27
CDR3 length: 16
D gene: TRBD1
CDR3 protein: CASSWTGAEANYGYTF
CDR3 DNA: TGTGCCAGCAGTTGGACAGGGGCTGAGGCTAACTATGGCTACACCTTC

clone size: .
J gene: TRBJ1-1
V gene: TRBV11-2
CDR3 length: 14
D gene: .
CDR3 protein: CASSLVAGTFEAFF
CDR3 DNA: TGTGCCAGCAGCTTAGTTGCCGGGACTTTTGAAGCTTTCTTT

clone size: few
J gene: TRBJ1-2
V gene: TRBV5-4
CDR3 length: 15
D gene: TRBD1
CDR3 protein: CASSSGQGAYGGYTF
CDR3 DNA: TGTGCCAGCAGCTCCGGACAGGGGGCTTACGGGGGCTACACCTTC

clone size: .
J gene: TRBJ1-1
V gene: TRBV28
CDR3 length: 15
D gene: TRBD1
CDR3 protein: CASSSARGQRTEAFF
CDR3 DNA: TGTGCCAGCAGTTCCGCCAGGGGGCAACGGACTGAAGCTTTCTTT

clone size: .
J gene: TRBJ1-2
V gene: TRBV6-1
CDR3 length: 13
D gene: .
CDR3 protein: CASSEGQIYGYTF
CDR3 DNA: TGTGCCAGCAGTGAAGGACAGATCTATGGCTACACCTTC

clone size: few
J gene: TRBJ2-1
V gene: TRBV10-3
CDR3 length: 16
D gene: TRBD1
CDR3 protein: CAISEQGQGVNNEQFF
CDR3 DNA: TGTGCCATCAGTGAGCAGGGACAGGGGGTTAACAATGAGCAGTTCTTC

clone size: .
J gene: TRBJ2-5
V gene: TRBV9
CDR3 length: 14
D gene: .
CDR3 protein: CASSALGEPGTQYF
CDR3 DNA: TGTGCCAGCAGCGCCCTCGGGGAGCCAGGGACCCAGTACTTC

clone size: .
J gene: TRBJ2-5
V gene: TRBV4-1
CDR3 length: 15
D gene: .
CDR3 protein: CASSQDTTSQETQYF
CDR3 DNA: TGCGCCAGCAGCCAAGATACTACCAGCCAAGAGACCCAGTACTTC

clone size: .
J gene: TRBJ1-3
V gene: TRBV27
CDR3 length: 15
D gene: .
CDR3 protein: CASSSEGLSGNTIYF
CDR3 DNA: TGTGCCAGCAGTTCCGAGGGCCTCTCTGGAAACACCATATATTTT

clone size: .
J gene: TRBJ1-1
V gene: TRBV29-1
CDR3 length: 13
D gene: TRBD1
CDR3 protein: CSVGGQGNTEAFF
CDR3 DNA: TGCAGCGTTGGAGGACAGGGGAACACTGAAGCTTTCTTT

clone size: .
J gene: TRBJ2-2
V gene: TRBV27
CDR3 length: 15
D gene: TRBD2
CDR3 protein: CASRRLAGGTGELFF
CDR3 DNA: TGTGCCAGCAGACGACTAGCGGGAGGGACCGGGGAGCTGTTTTTT

clone size: .
J gene: TRBJ2-5
V gene: TRBV6-1
CDR3 length: 14
D gene: TRBD2
CDR3 protein: CASSAGLAGETQYF
CDR3 DNA: TGTGCCAGCAGTGCCGGACTAGCGGGAGAGACCCAGTACTTC

clone size: .
J gene: TRBJ2-2
V gene: TRBV18
CDR3 length: 17
D gene: .
CDR3 protein: CASSNRMGRLNTGELFF
CDR3 DNA: TGTGCCAGCTCAAATCGAATGGGGCGGTTGAACACCGGGGAGCTGTTTTTT

clone size: .
J gene: TRBJ2-1
V gene: TRBV10-2
CDR3 length: 13
D gene: TRBD1
CDR3 protein: CATRGDRGNEQFF
CDR3 DNA: TGCGCCACGAGGGGGGACAGGGGCAATGAGCAGTTCTTC

clone size: .
J gene: TRBJ1-5
V gene: TRBV2
CDR3 length: 14
D gene: TRBD1
CDR3 protein: CASSETGASQPQHF
CDR3 DNA: TGTGCCAGCAGTGAAACAGGGGCTTCTCAGCCCCAGCATTTT

clone size: .
J gene: TRBJ1-5
V gene: TRBV19
CDR3 length: 14
D gene: .
CDR3 protein: CASSMEGGNQPQHF
CDR3 DNA: TGTGCCAGTAGTATGGAGGGTGGCAATCAGCCCCAGCATTTT

clone size: .
J gene: TRBJ2-7
V gene: TRBV28
CDR3 length: 12
D gene: .
CDR3 protein: CASSADRTGQYF
CDR3 DNA: TGCGCCAGCAGTGCTGACAGGACGGGGCAGTACTTC

clone size: .
J gene: TRBJ1-4
V gene: TRBV6-5
CDR3 length: 16
D gene: .
CDR3 protein: CASSYSTTAPNEKLFF
CDR3 DNA: TGTGCCAGCAGTTACTCCACGACAGCTCCTAATGAAAAACTGTTTTTT

clone size: few
J gene: TRBJ2-5
V gene: TRBV7-9
CDR3 length: 15
D gene: TRBD1
CDR3 protein: CASSLDRGLQETQYF
CDR3 DNA: TGTGCCAGCAGCTTAGACAGGGGATTACAAGAGACCCAGTACTTC

clone size: once
J gene: TRBJ2-2
V gene: TRBV5-1
CDR3 length: 12
D gene: .
CDR3 protein: CASSPNTGELFF
CDR3 DNA: TGCGCCAGCAGCCCTAACACCGGGGAGCTGTTTTTT

clone size: .
J gene: TRBJ1-1
V gene: TRBV5-1
CDR3 length: 16
D gene: .
CDR3 protein: CASSLVFTGLNTEAFF
CDR3 DNA: TGCGCCAGCAGCTTGGTCTTTACAGGGCTGAACACTGAAGCTTTCTTT

clone size: .
J gene: TRBJ2-3
V gene: TRBV27
CDR3 length: 15
D gene: TRBD2
CDR3 protein: CASSLASGSTDTQYF
CDR3 DNA: TGTGCCAGCAGTTTGGCTAGCGGGAGTACAGATACGCAGTATTTT

clone size: few
J gene: TRBJ1-2
V gene: TRBV6-4
CDR3 length: 13
D gene: .
CDR3 protein: CASSPQGGTGYTF
CDR3 DNA: TGTGCCAGCAGTCCACAGGGAGGGACTGGCTACACCTTC

clone size: .
J gene: TRBJ2-1
V gene: TRBV21-1
CDR3 length: 14
D gene: .
CDR3 protein: CASSKAGLAGEQFF
CDR3 DNA: TGTGCCAGCAGCAAAGCGGGACTAGCAGGGGAGCAGTTCTTC

clone size: .
J gene: TRBJ2-7
V gene: TRBV27
CDR3 length: 13
D gene: TRBD1
CDR3 protein: CASSPDRTYEQYF
CDR3 DNA: TGTGCCAGCAGTCCGGACAGGACCTACGAGCAGTACTTC

clone size: few
J gene: TRBJ1-2
V gene: TRBV28
CDR3 length: 15
D gene: TRBD1
CDR3 protein: CASSLRGGRLYGYTF
CDR3 DNA: TGTGCCAGCAGTTTAAGAGGGGGCAGATTGTATGGCTACACCTTC

clone size: .
J gene: TRBJ2-6
V gene: TRBV28
CDR3 length: 15
D gene: .
CDR3 protein: CASRFEVSGANVLTF
CDR3 DNA: TGTGCCAGCAGATTCGAGGTCTCTGGGGCCAACGTCCTGACTTTC

clone size: .
J gene: TRBJ1-2
V gene: TRBV6-5
CDR3 length: 13
D gene: TRBD1
CDR3 protein: CASRSTGADGYTF
CDR3 DNA: TGTGCCAGCAGGTCGACAGGGGCTGATGGCTACACCTTC

clone size: .
J gene: TRBJ2-7
V gene: TRBV6-1
CDR3 length: 15
D gene: TRBD2
CDR3 protein: CASTVTSGREGEQYF
CDR3 DNA: TGTGCCAGCACAGTGACTAGCGGGAGGGAGGGCGAGCAGTACTTC

clone size: .
J gene: TRBJ2-7
V gene: TRBV6-1
CDR3 length: 15
D gene: .
CDR3 protein: CASSALPAVTYEQYF
CDR3 DNA: TGTGCCAGCAGCGCCCTTCCAGCGGTTACCTACGAGCAGTACTTC

clone size: few
J gene: TRBJ1-1
V gene: TRBV11-3
CDR3 length: 12
D gene: .
CDR3 protein: CASSLEQGSAFF
CDR3 DNA: TGTGCCAGCAGCTTGGAACAGGGTAGTGCTTTCTTT

clone size: .
J gene: TRBJ2-1
V gene: TRBV18
CDR3 length: 15
D gene: TRBD2
CDR3 protein: CASSPLAGGPFEQFF
CDR3 DNA: TGTGCCAGCTCCCCCTTAGCGGGAGGGCCATTCGAGCAGTTCTTC

clone size: .
J gene: TRBJ2-6
V gene: TRBV19
CDR3 length: 16
D gene: .
CDR3 protein: CASSIGSVSGANVLTF
CDR3 DNA: TGTGCCAGTAGTATAGGGAGTGTCTCTGGGGCCAACGTCCTGACTTTC

clone size: .
J gene: TRBJ1-1
V gene: TRBV19
CDR3 length: 17
D gene: .
CDR3 protein: CASTQHTKIVLNTEAFF
CDR3 DNA: TGTGCCAGTACCCAACATACAAAGATCGTTTTGAACACTGAAGCTTTCTTT

clone size: .
J gene: TRBJ2-7
V gene: TRBV11-2
CDR3 length: 13
D gene: .
CDR3 protein: CASSLAARSEQYF
CDR3 DNA: TGTGCCAGCAGCTTAGCAGCGAGGAGCGAGCAGTACTTC

clone size: .
J gene: TRBJ2-1
V gene: TRBV2
CDR3 length: 14
D gene: .
CDR3 protein: CASKGGNPYNEQFF
CDR3 DNA: TGTGCCAGCAAGGGCGGGAACCCCTACAATGAGCAGTTCTTC

clone size: .
J gene: TRBJ1-2
V gene: TRBV19
CDR3 length: 13
D gene: TRBD1
CDR3 protein: CASSPGTGSGYTF
CDR3 DNA: TGTGCCAGTAGTCCGGGGACAGGTAGCGGCTACACCTTC

clone size: few
J gene: TRBJ2-2
V gene: TRBV10-3
CDR3 length: 17
D gene: TRBD2
CDR3 protein: CAINPGLASLSTGELFF
CDR3 DNA: TGTGCCATCAATCCGGGACTAGCCAGTCTTAGCACCGGGGAGCTGTTTTTT

clone size: .
J gene: TRBJ1-5
V gene: TRBV28
CDR3 length: 16
D gene: TRBD1
CDR3 protein: CASSQIGDSNNQPQHF
CDR3 DNA: TGTGCCAGCAGTCAAATTGGGGACAGCAACAATCAGCCCCAGCATTTT

clone size: few
J gene: TRBJ2-3
V gene: TRBV25-1
CDR3 length: 14
D gene: .
CDR3 protein: CASSKGTSTDTQYF
CDR3 DNA: TGTGCCAGCAGTAAGGGGACTAGCACAGATACGCAGTATTTT

clone size: few
J gene: TRBJ1-1
V gene: TRBV5-1
CDR3 length: 14
D gene: .
CDR3 protein: CASSLAPVNTEAFF
CDR3 DNA: TGCGCCAGCAGCCTGGCCCCAGTGAACACTGAAGCTTTCTTT

clone size: .
J gene: TRBJ2-5
V gene: TRBV29-1
CDR3 length: 15
D gene: .
CDR3 protein: CSVEGAVRNQETQYF
CDR3 DNA: TGCAGCGTTGAAGGGGCCGTAAGGAATCAAGAGACCCAGTACTTC

clone size: .
J gene: TRBJ1-1
V gene: TRBV20-1
CDR3 length: 11
D gene: .
CDR3 protein: CSASGTLEAFF
CDR3 DNA: TGCAGTGCTAGTGGCACCCTTGAAGCTTTCTTT

clone size: few
J gene: TRBJ1-1
V gene: TRBV7-9
CDR3 length: 16
D gene: .
CDR3 protein: CASSLDTGTSNTEAFF
CDR3 DNA: TGTGCCAGCAGCTTAGACACCGGGACATCTAACACTGAAGCTTTCTTT

clone size: .
J gene: TRBJ1-1
V gene: TRBV4-1
CDR3 length: 16
D gene: .
CDR3 protein: CASSQDLTARGTEAFF
CDR3 DNA: TGCGCCAGCAGCCAAGATTTGACAGCCCGAGGAACTGAAGCTTTCTTT

clone size: .
J gene: TRBJ2-3
V gene: TRBV6-5
CDR3 length: 16
D gene: TRBD2
CDR3 protein: CASSYSTSGGTDTQYF
CDR3 DNA: TGTGCCAGCAGTTACTCGACTAGCGGGGGCACAGATACGCAGTATTTT

clone size: .
J gene: TRBJ1-1
V gene: TRBV19
CDR3 length: 13
D gene: .
CDR3 protein: CASSRQENTEAFF
CDR3 DNA: TGTGCCAGTTCCCGACAAGAGAACACTGAAGCTTTCTTT

clone size: .
J gene: TRBJ1-2
V gene: TRBV6-4
CDR3 length: 16
D gene: .
CDR3 protein: CASSDSNVGANYGYTF
CDR3 DNA: TGTGCCAGCAGTGACTCGAATGTCGGAGCTAACTATGGCTACACCTTC

clone size: .
J gene: TRBJ1-2
V gene: TRBV6-5
CDR3 length: 13
D gene: .
CDR3 protein: CASKGLLSWGYTF
CDR3 DNA: TGTGCCAGCAAGGGGCTGCTCTCTTGGGGCTACACCTTC

clone size: .
J gene: TRBJ2-7
V gene: TRBV30
CDR3 length: 12
D gene: TRBD2
CDR3 protein: CAWGGTTYEQYF
CDR3 DNA: TGTGCCTGGGGCGGGACTACATACGAGCAGTACTTC

clone size: .
J gene: TRBJ1-1
V gene: TRBV28
CDR3 length: 13
D gene: .
CDR3 protein: CASTREAATEAFF
CDR3 DNA: TGTGCCAGCACACGTGAGGCGGCCACTGAAGCTTTCTTT

clone size: .
J gene: TRBJ1-2
V gene: TRBV19
CDR3 length: 14
D gene: TRBD1
CDR3 protein: CASSVTGVEDGYTF
CDR3 DNA: TGTGCCAGTAGCGTAACAGGGGTCGAGGATGGCTACACCTTC